This T cell receptor (beta chain) was sequenced during a study of T-cell reconstitution after alpha-beta-depleted transplantation in children. V lost 1 base to trimming and J lost 6 bases; unmatched junction nucleotides: 10. This CDR3 region has 15 residues. The germline CDR1 and CDR2 sequences are DFQATT and SNEGSKA (reference sequence). Preparation of the TCRbeta library involved a method that used unique molecular identifiers. TCRdb ran MiXCR on the PCR reads and lists one entry per CDR3 protein. The sample shows 180,000 or so distinct CDR3 sequences, roughly 6.3% of them seen only once. This clonotype was picked up many times.

V and J are TRBV20-1 and TRBJ2-5, with 8 bases that match TRBD2. The material was PBMCs, obtained before TCRalphabeta/CD19-depleted stem cell transplant. This receptor was taken from a girl under three years old with combined immunodeficiency, due to receive a stem cell transplant. CDR3 nucleotide sequence: TGCAGTGCTAGAGTGAGGATAAGCGGGGGACAGACCCAGTACTTC. This sequence encodes CSARVRISGGQTQYF.